Included here is one TCR beta chain sequence, with context. Its antigen is not known. The germline V gene encodes CDR1 SEHNR and CDR2 FQNEAQ (reference sequence). Between the trimmed V and J ends, which lost 3 bases and 3 bases, there was a span of 17 bases. CDR3 length: 16 amino acids. This sample stems from a study of cytomegalovirus exposure and HLA in healthy donors. The study's findings and limits: A later analysis reportedly identified an Asian-associated ancestry cluster as carrying fewer N-insertions than the approximately 670-donor mean. Roughly uniform sequencing depth across donors was assumed, possibly incorrectly. Most CMV-associated TCR beta chains were later found to appear HLA-restricted.

Primers: 60 Vbeta forward and 13 Jbeta reverse. Generated by immunoSEQ multiplex PCR, the TCRdb table keeps only in-frame clones and is missing some. The table lists under 200,000 clones, approximately 80% of them singletons. The clonotype originates from a young woman in good health and CMV-seronegative. The chain links TRBV7-9 to TRBJ1-1; D remains ambiguous. Sequencing input: PBMCs. CDR3 sequence (DNA): TGTGCCAGCAGCTTTCTGTGGACTCGGAACGACACTGAAGCTTTCTTT. It yields the protein CASSFLWTRNDTEAFF.